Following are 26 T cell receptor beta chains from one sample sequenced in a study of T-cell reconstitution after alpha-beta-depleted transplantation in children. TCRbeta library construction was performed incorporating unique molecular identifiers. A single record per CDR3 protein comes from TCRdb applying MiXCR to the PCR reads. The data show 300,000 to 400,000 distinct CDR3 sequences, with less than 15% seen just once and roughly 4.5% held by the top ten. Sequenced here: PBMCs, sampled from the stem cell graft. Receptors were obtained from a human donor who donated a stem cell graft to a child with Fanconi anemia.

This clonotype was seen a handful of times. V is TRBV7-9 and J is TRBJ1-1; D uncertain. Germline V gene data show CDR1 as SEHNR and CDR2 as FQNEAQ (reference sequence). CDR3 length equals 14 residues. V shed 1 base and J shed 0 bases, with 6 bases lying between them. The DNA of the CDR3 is TGTGCCAGCAGCTTAGACACGGTGAACACTGAAGCTTTCTTT. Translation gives CASSLDTVNTEAFF.

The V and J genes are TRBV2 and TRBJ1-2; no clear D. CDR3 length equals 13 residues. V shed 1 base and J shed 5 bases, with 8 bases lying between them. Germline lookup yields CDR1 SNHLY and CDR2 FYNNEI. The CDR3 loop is CASSEGGVYGYTF. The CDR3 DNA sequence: TGTGCCAGCAGTGAAGGCGGTGTGTATGGCTACACCTTC.

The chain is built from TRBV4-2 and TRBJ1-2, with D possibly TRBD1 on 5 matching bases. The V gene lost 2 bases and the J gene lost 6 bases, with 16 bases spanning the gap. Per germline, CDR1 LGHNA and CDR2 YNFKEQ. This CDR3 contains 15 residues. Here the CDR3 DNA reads TGTGCCAGCAGCCAACCCCCGGTCGCAGGGCATGGCTACACCTTC. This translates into CASSQPPVAGHGYTF.

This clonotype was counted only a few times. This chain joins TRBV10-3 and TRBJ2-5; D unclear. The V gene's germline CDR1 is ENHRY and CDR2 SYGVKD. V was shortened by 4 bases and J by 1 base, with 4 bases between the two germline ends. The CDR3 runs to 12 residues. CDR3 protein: CAISAGQETQYF. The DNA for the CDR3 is TGTGCCATCAGTGCGGGCCAAGAGACCCAGTACTTC.

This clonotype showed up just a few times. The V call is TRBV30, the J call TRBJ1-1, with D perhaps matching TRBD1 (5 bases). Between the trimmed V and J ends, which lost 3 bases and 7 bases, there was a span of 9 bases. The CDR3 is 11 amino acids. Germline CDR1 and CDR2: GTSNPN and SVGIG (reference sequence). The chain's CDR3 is CAWRGTGEAFF. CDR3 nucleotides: TGTGCCTGGAGGGGAACAGGTGAAGCTTTCTTT.

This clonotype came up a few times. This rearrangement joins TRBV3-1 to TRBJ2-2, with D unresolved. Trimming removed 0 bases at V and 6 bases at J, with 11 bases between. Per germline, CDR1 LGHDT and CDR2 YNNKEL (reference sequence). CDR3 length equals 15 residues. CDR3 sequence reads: CASSQDHTGAGELFF. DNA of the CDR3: TGTGCCAGCAGCCAAGATCATACGGGCGCCGGGGAGCTGTTTTTT.

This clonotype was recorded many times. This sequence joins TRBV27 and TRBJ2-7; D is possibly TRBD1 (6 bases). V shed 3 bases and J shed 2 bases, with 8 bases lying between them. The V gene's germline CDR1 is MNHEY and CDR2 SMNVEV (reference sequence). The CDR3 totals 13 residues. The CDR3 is CASSFGQTYEQYF. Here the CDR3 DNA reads TGTGCCAGCAGTTTCGGACAGACCTACGAGCAGTACTTC.

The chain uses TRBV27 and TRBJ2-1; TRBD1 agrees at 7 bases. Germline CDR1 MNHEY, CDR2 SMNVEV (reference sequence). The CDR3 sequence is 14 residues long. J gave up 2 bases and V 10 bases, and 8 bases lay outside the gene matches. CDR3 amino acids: CATAGTVTYNEQFF. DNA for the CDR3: TGTGCCACCGCCGGGACAGTGACCTACAATGAGCAGTTCTTC.

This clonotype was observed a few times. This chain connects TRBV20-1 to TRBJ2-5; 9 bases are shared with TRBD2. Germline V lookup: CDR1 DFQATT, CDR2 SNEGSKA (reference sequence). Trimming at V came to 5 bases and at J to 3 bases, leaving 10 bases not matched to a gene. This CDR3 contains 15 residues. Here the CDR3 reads CSASLGSGGEETQYF. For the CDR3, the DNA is TGCAGTGCTTCCCTAGGTAGCGGGGGAGAAGAGACCCAGTACTTC.

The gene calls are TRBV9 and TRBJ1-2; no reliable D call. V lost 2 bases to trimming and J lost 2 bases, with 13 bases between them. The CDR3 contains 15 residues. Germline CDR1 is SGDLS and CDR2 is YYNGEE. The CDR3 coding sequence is TGTGCCAGCAGCGTTCAAAGTTTTGGGAACTATGGCTACACCTTC. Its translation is CASSVQSFGNYGYTF.

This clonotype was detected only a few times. Written as DNA, the CDR3 is TGCGCCAGCAGCTTGGACAGGGGTGCCAAAAACATTCAGTACTTC. Translation gives CASSLDRGAKNIQYF. The rearrangement links TRBV5-1 to TRBJ2-4; 7 bases are a match to TRBD1. Trimming removed 0 bases from V and 1 base from J; junction bases left unmatched: 1. The CDR3 contains 15 residues. Germline CDR1 reads SGHRS; CDR2 reads YFSETQ.

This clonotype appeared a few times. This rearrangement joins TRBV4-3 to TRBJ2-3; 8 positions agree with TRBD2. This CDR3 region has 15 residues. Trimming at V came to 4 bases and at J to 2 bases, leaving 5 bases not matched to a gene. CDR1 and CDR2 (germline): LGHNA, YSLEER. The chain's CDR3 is CASSRQRGYTDTQYF. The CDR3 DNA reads TGCGCCAGCAGCCGCCAGCGGGGGTACACAGATACGCAGTATTTT.

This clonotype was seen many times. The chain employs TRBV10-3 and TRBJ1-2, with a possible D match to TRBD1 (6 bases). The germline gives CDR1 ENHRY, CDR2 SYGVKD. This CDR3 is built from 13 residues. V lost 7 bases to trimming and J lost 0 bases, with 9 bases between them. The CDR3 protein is CAINEGANYGYTF. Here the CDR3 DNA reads TGTGCCATCAACGAGGGGGCTAACTATGGCTACACCTTC.

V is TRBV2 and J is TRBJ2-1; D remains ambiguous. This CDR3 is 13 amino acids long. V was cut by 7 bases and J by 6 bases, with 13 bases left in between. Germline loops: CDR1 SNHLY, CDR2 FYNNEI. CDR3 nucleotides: TGTGCCAGCAAGCTCTACTTGGGCAATGAGCAGTTCTTC. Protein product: CASKLYLGNEQFF. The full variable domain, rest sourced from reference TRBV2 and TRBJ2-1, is EPEVTQTPSHQVTQMGQEVILRCVPISNHLYFYWYRQILGQKVEFLVSFYNNEISEKSEIFDDQFSVERPDGSNFTLKIRSTKLEDSAMYFCASKLYLGNEQFFGPGTRLTVL.

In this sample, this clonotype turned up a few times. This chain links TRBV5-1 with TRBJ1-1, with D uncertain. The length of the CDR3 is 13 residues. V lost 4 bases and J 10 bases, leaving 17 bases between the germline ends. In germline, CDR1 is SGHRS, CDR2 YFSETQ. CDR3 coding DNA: TGCGCCAGCAGCGTGGACGGCCCGGGGAGAGCTTTCTTT. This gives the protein CASSVDGPGRAFF.

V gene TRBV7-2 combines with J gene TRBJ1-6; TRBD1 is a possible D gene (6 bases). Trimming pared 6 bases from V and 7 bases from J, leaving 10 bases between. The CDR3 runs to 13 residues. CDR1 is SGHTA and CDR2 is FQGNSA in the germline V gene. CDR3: CASRTQGNSPLHF. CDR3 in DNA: TGTGCCAGCAGGACCCAGGGGAATTCACCCCTCCACTTT.

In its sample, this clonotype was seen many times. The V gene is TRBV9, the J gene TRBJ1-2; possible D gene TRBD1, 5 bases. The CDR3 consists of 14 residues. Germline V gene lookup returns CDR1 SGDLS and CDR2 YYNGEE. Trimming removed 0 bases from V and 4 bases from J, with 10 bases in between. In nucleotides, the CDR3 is TGTGCCAGCAGCGTAGACAGGAACTCCTATGGCTACACCTTC. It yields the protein CASSVDRNSYGYTF. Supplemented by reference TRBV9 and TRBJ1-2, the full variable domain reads DSGVTQTPKHLITATGQRVTLRCSPRSGDLSVYWYQQSLDQGLQFLIQYYNGEERAKGNILERFSAQQFPDLHSELNLSSLELGDSALYFCASSVDRNSYGYTFGSGTRLTVV.

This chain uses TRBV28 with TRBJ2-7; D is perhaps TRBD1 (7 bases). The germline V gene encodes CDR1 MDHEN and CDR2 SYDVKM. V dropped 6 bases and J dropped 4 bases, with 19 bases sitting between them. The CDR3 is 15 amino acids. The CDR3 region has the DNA TGTGCCAGCAGGCGCACAGGGGAGGCCGGTTACGAGCAGTACGTC. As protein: CASRRTGEAGYEQYV.

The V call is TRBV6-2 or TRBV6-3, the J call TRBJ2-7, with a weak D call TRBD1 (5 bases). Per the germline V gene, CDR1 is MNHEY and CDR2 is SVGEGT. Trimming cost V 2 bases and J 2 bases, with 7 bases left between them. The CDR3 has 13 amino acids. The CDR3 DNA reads TGTGCCAGCAGTTACGACAGAACCTACGAGCAGTACGTC. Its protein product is CASSYDRTYEQYV.

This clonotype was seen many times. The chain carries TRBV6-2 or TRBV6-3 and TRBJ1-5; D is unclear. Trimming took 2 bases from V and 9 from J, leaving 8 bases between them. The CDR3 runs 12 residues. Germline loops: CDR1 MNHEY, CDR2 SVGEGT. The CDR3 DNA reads TGTGCCAGCAGTTACGCGGTCGGGCCCCAGCATTTT. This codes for CASSYAVGPQHF.

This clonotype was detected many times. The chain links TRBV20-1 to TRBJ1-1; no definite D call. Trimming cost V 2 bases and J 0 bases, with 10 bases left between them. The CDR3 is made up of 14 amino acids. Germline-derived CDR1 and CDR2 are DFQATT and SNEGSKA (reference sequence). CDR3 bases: TGCAGTGCTAGACCTGACAATATGAACACTGAAGCTTTCTTT. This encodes CSARPDNMNTEAFF.

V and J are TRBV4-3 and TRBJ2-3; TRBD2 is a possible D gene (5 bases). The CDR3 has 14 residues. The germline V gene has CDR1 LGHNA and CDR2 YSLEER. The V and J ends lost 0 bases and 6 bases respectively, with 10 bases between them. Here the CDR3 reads CASSQERSGDTQYF. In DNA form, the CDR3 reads TGCGCCAGCAGCCAAGAACGATCGGGGGATACGCAGTATTTT.

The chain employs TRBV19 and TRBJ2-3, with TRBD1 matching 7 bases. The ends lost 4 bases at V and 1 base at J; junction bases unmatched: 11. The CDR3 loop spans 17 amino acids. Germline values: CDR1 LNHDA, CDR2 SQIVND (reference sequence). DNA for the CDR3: TGTGCCAGTAGTACCGAACAGGGGTGGTATCGCACAGATACGCAGTATTTT. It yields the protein CASSTEQGWYRTDTQYF.

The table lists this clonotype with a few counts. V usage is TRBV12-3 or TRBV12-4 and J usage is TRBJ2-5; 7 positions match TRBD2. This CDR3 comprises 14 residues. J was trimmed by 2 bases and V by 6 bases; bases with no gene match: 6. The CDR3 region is CASRARTSQETQYF. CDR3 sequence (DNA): TGTGCCAGCAGAGCCCGGACTAGTCAAGAGACCCAGTACTTC.

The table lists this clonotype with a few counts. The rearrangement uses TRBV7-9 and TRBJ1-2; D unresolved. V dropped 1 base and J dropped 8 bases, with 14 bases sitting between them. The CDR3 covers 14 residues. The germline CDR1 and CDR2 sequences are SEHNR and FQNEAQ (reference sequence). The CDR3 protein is CASSLDGWVQGYTF. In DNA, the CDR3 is TGTGCCAGCAGCTTAGATGGCTGGGTTCAGGGCTACACCTTC.

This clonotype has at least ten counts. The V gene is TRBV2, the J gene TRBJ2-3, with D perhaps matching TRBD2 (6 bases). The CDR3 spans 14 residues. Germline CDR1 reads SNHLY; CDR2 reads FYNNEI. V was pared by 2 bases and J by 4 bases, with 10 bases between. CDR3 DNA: TGTGCCAGCAGTGAACGTAGGGAGGCAGATACGCAGTATTTT. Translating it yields CASSERREADTQYF.